This is a list of T cell receptor beta chains from one sample in a study of CD4 and CD8 cells across lung adenocarcinoma regions. TCRdb ran MiXCR on the PCR reads and lists one entry per CDR3 protein. The sample shows thousands of distinct CDR3 sequences, roughly half of them seen only once. The material sequenced was CD4+ T cells from the margin of a lung tumor. All receptors derive from a female donor with lung adenocarcinoma. The CD4 and CD8 labels of this study may be unreliable. CDR3s include the opening cysteine and the closing phenylalanine or tryptophan. D genes are given only for firm matches. Rows may omit the clone size; those that give it use once, few, many or a size class.

>TRBV11-2|TRBJ2-3|.|.
TGTGGCAGCAGGGGGGGGTGGGCTAAAAACACGCAGTACTTT
CGSRGGWAKNTQYF
>TRBV3-1|TRBJ2-3|TRBD2|.
TGTGCCAGCAGCCAACTAGCGGGGGGTAGAGATACGCAGTATTTT
CASSQLAGGRDTQYF
>TRBV6-1|TRBJ1-6|.|.
TGTGCCAGCAGTGAAGTCAGGAGCTCCTATAATTCACCCCTCCACTTT
CASSEVRSSYNSPLHF
>TRBV6-1|TRBJ2-7|TRBD1|few
TGTGCCAGCAGTGAAGCTTTAGGGACAGGGGGCGACGAGCAGTACTTC
CASSEALGTGGDEQYF
>TRBV27|TRBJ2-3|TRBD2|few
TGTGCCAGCAGTGGGACAGGGGGGACTAGCGGGAGTGCCACAGATACGCAGTATTTT
CASSGTGGTSGSATDTQYF
>TRBV4-1|TRBJ2-1|.|medium-sized
TGCGCCAGCAGCCAAGAAAGCTCCTACAATGAGCAGTTCTTC
CASSQESSYNEQFF
>TRBV7-8|TRBJ2-5|TRBD1|.
TGTGCCAGCGGACAGGCCCCGAGGGAGACCCAGTACTTC
CASGQAPRETQYF
>TRBV12-3/TRBV12-4|TRBJ2-2|.|.
TGTGCCAGCAGTTTAAATGGGGACACCGGGGAGCTGTTTTTT
CASSLNGDTGELFF
>TRBV6-1|TRBJ2-4|.|once
TGTGCCAGCAGTGTAACTAATCTGGGGTTTGACACCCAGTACTTC
CASSVTNLGFDTQYF
>TRBV4-1|TRBJ1-1|.|few
TGCGCCAGCAGCCAAGCCGGGGTGGCAGGCTCAATGAACACTGAAGCTTTCTTT
CASSQAGVAGSMNTEAFF
>TRBV6-1|TRBJ2-1|TRBD1|.
TGTGCCAGCAGGGGACAGGGGGCGCGGGATGAGCAGTTCTTC
CASRGQGARDEQFF
>TRBV4-1|TRBJ2-1|.|few
TGCGCCAGCAGCCAAGCGCGGAACAATGAGCAGTTCTTC
CASSQARNNEQFF
>TRBV11-3|TRBJ2-5|TRBD2|.
TGTGCCAGCACCAGCGGGAGGGCCAGGGAGACCCAGTACTTC
CASTSGRARETQYF
>TRBV12-3/TRBV12-4|TRBJ1-1|TRBD1|.
TGTGCCAGCAGTTTGGGACAGAATACGAACACTGAAGCTTTCTTT
CASSLGQNTNTEAFF
>TRBV6-1|TRBJ2-7|.|large
TGTGCCAGCAGTGAATCTACTGGTAGCTCCTACAATGAGCAGTACTTC
CASSESTGSSYNEQYF
>TRBV20-1|TRBJ2-2|TRBD1|.
TGCAGTGCTAGTCGGCAGGGGGCGAACACCGGGGAGCTGTTTTTT
CSASRQGANTGELFF
>TRBV7-2|TRBJ2-1|.|.
TGTGCCAGCAGCTTAGCGACCGGAGGGAATGAGCAGTTCTTC
CASSLATGGNEQFF
>TRBV7-9|TRBJ2-1|.|medium-sized
TGTGCCAGCAGCTTATGGGGACAAACAGACAATGAGCAGTTCTTC
CASSLWGQTDNEQFF
>TRBV11-2|TRBJ2-5|.|.
TGTGCCAGCAGCTTAGAGCTAGAAGAAGAGACCCAGTACTTC
CASSLELEEETQYF
>TRBV6-1|TRBJ2-1|TRBD1|.
TGTGCCAGCAGCGGGGGAGGGACAGGGGATAATGAGCAGTTCTTC
CASSGGGTGDNEQFF
>TRBV27|TRBJ2-2|.|.
TGTGCCAGCAGTTCAGGGCAGGAGCTGTTTTTT
CASSSGQELFF
>TRBV25-1|TRBJ1-1|.|.
TGTGCCAGCAGAGCGGGGAGTATTGCTGAAGCTTTCTTT
CASRAGSIAEAFF
>TRBV24-1|TRBJ2-3|TRBD1|medium-sized
TGTGCCACCAGTGACACGACAGGGCCCGATACGCAGTATTTT
CATSDTTGPDTQYF
>TRBV7-2|TRBJ2-4|.|.
TGTGCCAGCAGCTTGGGGGGGGCTAACATTCAGTACTTC
CASSLGGANIQYF
>TRBV6-1|TRBJ2-3|.|.
TGTGCCAGCAAGATCTCTAGCACAGATACGCAGTATTTT
CASKISSTDTQYF
>TRBV7-2|TRBJ1-2|.|.
TGTGCCAGCAGCTTATGGGGTGACGATGGCTACACCTTC
CASSLWGDDGYTF
>TRBV10-2|TRBJ2-1|.|large
TGCGCCAGCCAGTCCTACAATGAGCAGTTCTTC
CASQSYNEQFF
>TRBV6-5|TRBJ1-2|.|medium-sized
TGTGCCAGCAGTTTAAGAGGGATGGATGGCTACACCTTC
CASSLRGMDGYTF
>TRBV12-5|TRBJ1-4|.|.
TGTGCTAGTGGAGTATTAGGACCAGGGGAAAAACTGTTTTTT
CASGVLGPGEKLFF
>TRBV6-1|TRBJ2-3|.|few
TGTGCCAGCAGTGTGGAATCAGATACGCAGTATTTT
CASSVESDTQYF
>TRBV6-2/TRBV6-3|TRBJ1-1|TRBD1|medium-sized
TGTGCCAGCAGATGGACAGGGATGAACACTGAAGCTTTCTTT
CASRWTGMNTEAFF
>TRBV4-1|TRBJ2-5|TRBD1|few
TGCGCCAGCAGCCAAGTACCAGGGGGCGGACAAGAGACCCAGTACTTC
CASSQVPGGGQETQYF
>TRBV6-1|TRBJ1-2|TRBD1|once
TGTGCCAGCAGTGAAGTAGGCTACAGGGGCGATGGCTACACCTTC
CASSEVGYRGDGYTF
>TRBV6-1|TRBJ2-7|.|.
TGTGCCACCGTCCGACCCGGCTCCTACGAGCAGTACTTC
CATVRPGSYEQYF
>TRBV6-5|TRBJ2-3|TRBD1|medium-sized
TGTGCCAGCAGTTTTGACAGGGTTAGCACAGATACGCAGTATTTT
CASSFDRVSTDTQYF
>TRBV7-2|TRBJ2-2|.|large
TGTGCCAGCAGCCCGGAGACCCTCCTTACCGGGGAGCTGTTTTTT
CASSPETLLTGELFF
>TRBV10-3|TRBJ2-1|.|.
TGTGCCATCAGTGAGATGACTGCTGGGCGCTACAATGAGCAGTTTTTC
CAISEMTAGRYNEQFF
>TRBV3-1|TRBJ2-1|.|.
TGTGCCAGCAGCCAAGCTCCTCCCGTGACCAGTAGCTCCTACAATGAGCAGTTCTTC
CASSQAPPVTSSSYNEQFF
>TRBV12-3/TRBV12-4|TRBJ2-7|.|.
TGTGCCAGCAGTTTAGTTAAAGAGGAGTACGAGCAGTACTTC
CASSLVKEEYEQYF
>TRBV4-1|TRBJ2-3|.|once
TGCGCCAGCGGCTCGGCGGTAGGGGCCACAAACATTCAGTATTTT
CASGSAVGATNIQYF
>TRBV6-1|TRBJ2-5|.|.
TGTGCCAGCAGTGAACAGGGAGGCCGAGAGACCCAGTACTTC
CASSEQGGRETQYF
>TRBV10-3|TRBJ2-1|TRBD2|.
TGTGCCACCACCGGGGACTACTCCGAGCAGTTCTTC
CATTGDYSEQFF
>TRBV6-1|TRBJ2-4|.|.
TGTGCCAGCAGTGAGTTTATCGGGAACATTCAGTACTTC
CASSEFIGNIQYF
>TRBV6-1|TRBJ2-7|.|.
TGTGCCAGCAGACAGAACAGGGAGGGGAACAATGAGCAGTACTTC
CASRQNREGNNEQYF
>TRBV6-1|TRBJ2-1|TRBD1|few
TGTGCCAGCAGAATCACGGGACAGGGGAACAATGAGCAGTTCTTC
CASRITGQGNNEQFF
>TRBV6-1|TRBJ2-5|.|.
TGTGCCAGCAGTGAATACGGGCGGACATTAGAGACCCAGTACTTC
CASSEYGRTLETQYF
>TRBV6-1|TRBJ2-1|.|.
TGTGCCAGCAGACGGACAGCAGATCACAATGAGCAGTTCTTC
CASRRTADHNEQFF
>TRBV27|TRBJ2-1|TRBD1|few
TGTGCCAGCAGTTCCCGACAGGGGGTCTACAATGAGCAGTTCTTC
CASSSRQGVYNEQFF
>TRBV7-2|TRBJ2-7|.|few
TGTGCCAGCAGCCCCACCTCTATCTCCTACGAGCAGTACTTC
CASSPTSISYEQYF
>TRBV6-1|TRBJ2-3|.|once
TGTGCCAGCAGCCTCCCCGAAGGGAGTCGGACAGATACGCTGTATTTT
CASSLPEGSRTDTLYF
>TRBV6-1|TRBJ2-1|TRBD2|.
TGTGCCAGCAGCCCCGGACTAGCGGGAGATGAGCAGTTCTTC
CASSPGLAGDEQFF
>TRBV28|TRBJ2-7|TRBD2|medium-sized
TGTGCCAGCAGTTCCCTAGCGGGAGGCTCGAGTTCCTACGAGCAGTACTTC
CASSSLAGGSSSYEQYF